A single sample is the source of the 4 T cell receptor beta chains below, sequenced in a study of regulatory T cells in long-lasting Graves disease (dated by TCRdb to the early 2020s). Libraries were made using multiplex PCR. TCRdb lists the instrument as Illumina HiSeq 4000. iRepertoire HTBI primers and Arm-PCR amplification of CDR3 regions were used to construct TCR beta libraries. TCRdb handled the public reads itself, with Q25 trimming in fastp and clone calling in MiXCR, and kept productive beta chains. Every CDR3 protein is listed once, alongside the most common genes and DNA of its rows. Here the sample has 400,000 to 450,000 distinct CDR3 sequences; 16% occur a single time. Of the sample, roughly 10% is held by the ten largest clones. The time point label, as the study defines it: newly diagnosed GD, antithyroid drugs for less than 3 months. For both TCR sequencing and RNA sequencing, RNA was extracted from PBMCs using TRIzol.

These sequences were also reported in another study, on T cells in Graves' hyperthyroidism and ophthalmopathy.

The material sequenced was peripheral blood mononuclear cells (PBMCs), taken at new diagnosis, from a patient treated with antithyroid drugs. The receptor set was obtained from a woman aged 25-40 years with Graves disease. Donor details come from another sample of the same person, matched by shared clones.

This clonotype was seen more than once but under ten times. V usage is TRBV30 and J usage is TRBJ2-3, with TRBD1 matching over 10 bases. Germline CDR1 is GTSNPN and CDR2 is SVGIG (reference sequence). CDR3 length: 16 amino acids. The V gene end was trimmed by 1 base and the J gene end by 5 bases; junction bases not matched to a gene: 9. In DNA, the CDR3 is TGTGCCTGGAGTGCCGGGACAGGGGTCTACGGAGATACGCAGTATTTT. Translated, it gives CAWSAGTGVYGDTQYF. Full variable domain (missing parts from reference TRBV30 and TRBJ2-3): SQTIHQWPATLVQPVGSPLSLECTVEGTSNPNLYWYRQAAGRGLQLLFYSVGIGQISSEVPQNLSASRPQDRQFILSSKKLLLSDSGFYLCAWSAGTGVYGDTQYFGPGTRLTVL.

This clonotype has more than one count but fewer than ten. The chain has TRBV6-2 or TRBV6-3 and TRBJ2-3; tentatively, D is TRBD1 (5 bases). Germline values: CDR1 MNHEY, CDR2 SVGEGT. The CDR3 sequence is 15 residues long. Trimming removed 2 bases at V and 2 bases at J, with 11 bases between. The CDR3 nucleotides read TGTGCCAGCAGTTACGACAGCTTAAACACAGATACGCAGTATTTT. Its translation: CASSYDSLNTDTQYF.

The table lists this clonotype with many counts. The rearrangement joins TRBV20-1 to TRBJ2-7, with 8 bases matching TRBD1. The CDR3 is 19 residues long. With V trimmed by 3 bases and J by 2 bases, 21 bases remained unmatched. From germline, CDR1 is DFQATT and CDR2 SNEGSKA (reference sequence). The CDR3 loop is CSASNPLGQALNFPYEQYF. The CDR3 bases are TGCAGTGCTAGTAATCCATTGGGACAGGCGCTAAATTTCCCCTACGAGCAGTACTTC.

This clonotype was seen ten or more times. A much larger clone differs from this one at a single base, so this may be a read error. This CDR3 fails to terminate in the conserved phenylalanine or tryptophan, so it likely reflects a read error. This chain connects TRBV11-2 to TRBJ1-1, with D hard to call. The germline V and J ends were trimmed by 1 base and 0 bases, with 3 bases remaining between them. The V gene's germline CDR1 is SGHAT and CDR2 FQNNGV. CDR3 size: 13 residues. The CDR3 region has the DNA TGTGCCAGCAGCTTAGCTATGAACACTGAAGCTTTCCTT. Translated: CASSLAMNTEAFL.